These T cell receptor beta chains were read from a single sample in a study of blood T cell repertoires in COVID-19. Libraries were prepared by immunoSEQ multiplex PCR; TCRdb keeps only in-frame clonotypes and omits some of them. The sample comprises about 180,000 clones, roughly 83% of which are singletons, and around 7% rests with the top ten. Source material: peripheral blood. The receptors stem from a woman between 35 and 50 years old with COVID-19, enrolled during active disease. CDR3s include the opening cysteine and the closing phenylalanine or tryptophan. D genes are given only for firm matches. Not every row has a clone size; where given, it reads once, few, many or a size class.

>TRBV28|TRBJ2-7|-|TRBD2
TGTGCCAGCACCCTAGCGGGAGAGCAGTACTTC
CASTLAGEQYF
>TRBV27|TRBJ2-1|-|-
TGTGCCAGCAGTTTATCCTCCGTTAAACCAGCGTCCTACAATGAGCAGTTCTTC
CASSLSSVKPASYNEQFF
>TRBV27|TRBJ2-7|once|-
TGTGCCAGCAGGACGACTTTGAGCTCCTACGAGCAGTACTTC
CASRTTLSSYEQYF
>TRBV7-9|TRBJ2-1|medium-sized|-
TGTGCCAGCAGCTTTTCGGGCGGGACGCACAATGAGCAGTTCTTC
CASSFSGGTHNEQFF
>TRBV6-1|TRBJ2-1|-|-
TGTGCCAGCAGTGAAAAACTAGGCGGCGTACCACTATTTGAGCAGTTCTTC
CASSEKLGGVPLFEQFF
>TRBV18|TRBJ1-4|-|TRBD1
TGTGCCAGCTCACCGACAGGGACAGGGAATGAAAAACTGTTTTTT
CASSPTGTGNEKLFF
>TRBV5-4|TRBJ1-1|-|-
TGTGCCAGCAGCTTGGAAGGGGTTCTGAGCACTGAAGCTTTCTTT
CASSLEGVLSTEAFF
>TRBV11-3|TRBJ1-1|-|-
TGTGCCAGCAGCTTCCGCACAGGAGCTGAAGCTTTCTTT
CASSFRTGAEAFF
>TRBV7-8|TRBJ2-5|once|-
TGTGCCAGCAGCTTAGCTTGGGGGCCCCAAGAGACCCAGTACTTC
CASSLAWGPQETQYF
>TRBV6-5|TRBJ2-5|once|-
TGTGCCAGCAGCGCCGACATCCAAGAGACCCAGTACTTC
CASSADIQETQYF
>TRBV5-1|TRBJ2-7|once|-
TGCGCCAGCAGCTTGGCTACCCCCGTCGGCGAGCAGTACTTC
CASSLATPVGEQYF
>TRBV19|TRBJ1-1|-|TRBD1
TGTGCCAGTACCCAACAGGGGGGGAACACTGAAGCTTTCTTT
CASTQQGGNTEAFF
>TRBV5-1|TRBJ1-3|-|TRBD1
TGCGCCAGCAGCGAAAACAGGGGACTGGGCTCTGGAAACACCATATATTTT
CASSENRGLGSGNTIYF
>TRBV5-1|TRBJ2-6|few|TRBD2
TGCGCCAGCAGCCCTCTAAGGGGGGGACTAGCGGGAGAGGCTGGGGCCAACGTCCTGACTTTC
CASSPLRGGLAGEAGANVLTF
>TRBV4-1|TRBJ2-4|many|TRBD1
TGCGCCAGCAGCCAAGAGACAGGGGGGATTTACATTCAGTACTTC
CASSQETGGIYIQYF
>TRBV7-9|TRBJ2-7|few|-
TGTGCCAGCAGCTTGCGCTCCTACGAGCAGTACTTC
CASSLRSYEQYF
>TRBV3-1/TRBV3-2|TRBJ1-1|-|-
TGTGCCAGCAGCTTCAAAGTTGGAGCTGAAGCTTTCTTT
CASSFKVGAEAFF
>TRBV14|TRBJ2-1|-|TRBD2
TGTGCCAGCAGCCAAACTAGCGGGAGCTCCTACAATGAGCAGTTCTTC
CASSQTSGSSYNEQFF
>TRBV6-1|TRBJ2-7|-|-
TGTGCCAGCAGTGAAGTGACGGGAGTTCCTTCCTACGAGCAGTACTTC
CASSEVTGVPSYEQYF
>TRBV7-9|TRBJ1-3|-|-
TGTGCCAGCAGCTTAGACGCGGGGCGCGAAAACACCATATATTTT
CASSLDAGRENTIYF
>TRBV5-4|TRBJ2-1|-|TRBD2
TGTGCCAGCAGCTGGGGACTAGCGGGAGACAATGAGCAGTTCTTC
CASSWGLAGDNEQFF
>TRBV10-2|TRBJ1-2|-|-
TGCGCCAGCAGTGAGTCTGGGGGAGGGTCCTATGGCTACACCTTC
CASSESGGGSYGYTF
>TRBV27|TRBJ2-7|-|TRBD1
TGTGCCAGCAGTTTATCCAGGGACAGGGGACCCCTTCCCTACGAGCAGTACTTC
CASSLSRDRGPLPYEQYF
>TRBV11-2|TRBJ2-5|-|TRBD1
TGTGCCAGCAGCAGCGACAGGGGGACGGGGGAGACCCAGTACTTC
CASSSDRGTGETQYF
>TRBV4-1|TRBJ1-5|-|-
TGCGCCAGCAGCCAACCGACCCGAGGGAGCAATCAGCCCCAGCATTTT
CASSQPTRGSNQPQHF
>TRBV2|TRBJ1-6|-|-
TGTGCCAGCCTTCTCGGGGGGCGGAATTCACCCCTCCACTTT
CASLLGGRNSPLHF
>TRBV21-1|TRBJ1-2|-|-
TGTGCCAGCATTATCCCCACACAGGGGCAGGAGTTGGATGGCTACACCTTC
CASIIPTQGQELDGYTF
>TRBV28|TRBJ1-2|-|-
TGTGCCAGCAGCAGGGAATATGGCTACACCTTC
CASSREYGYTF
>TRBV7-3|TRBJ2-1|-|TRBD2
TGTGCCAGCAGCTTAGCTAGCGGCAATGAGCAGTTCTTC
CASSLASGNEQFF
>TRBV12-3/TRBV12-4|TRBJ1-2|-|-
TGTGCCAGCAGCACCCAGGGGAGCTATGGCTACACCTTC
CASSTQGSYGYTF
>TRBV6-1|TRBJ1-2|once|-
TGTGCCAGCAGTACCCCAGGGCGGGGGAATGGCTACACCTTC
CASSTPGRGNGYTF
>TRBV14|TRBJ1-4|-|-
TGTGCCAGCAGCCGTAGACTGGATGAAAAACTGTTTTTT
CASSRRLDEKLFF
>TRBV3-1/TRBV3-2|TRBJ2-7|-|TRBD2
TGTGCCAGCAGCCAAGTGCCTAGCGGGACTTACGAGCAGTACTTC
CASSQVPSGTYEQYF
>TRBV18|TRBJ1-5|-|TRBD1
TGTGCCAGCTCACCTACAGGGGCGAATCAGCCCCAGCATTTT
CASSPTGANQPQHF
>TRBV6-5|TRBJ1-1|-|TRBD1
TGTGCCAGCTTACGAGAAGGGACAGGGCGAGCTTTCTTT
CASLREGTGRAFF
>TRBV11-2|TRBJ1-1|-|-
TGTGCCAGCAGCTTAGTGGGCGGGGGGCCGAACACTGAAGCTTTCTTT
CASSLVGGGPNTEAFF
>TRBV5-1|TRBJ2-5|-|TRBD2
TGCGCCAGCAGCTACCTAGCGGACGGTGAGACCCAGTACTTC
CASSYLADGETQYF
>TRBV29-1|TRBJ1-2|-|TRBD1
TGCAGCGTTGAAGATTGGGGACAGGGGGCGGGAGGCTACACCTTC
CSVEDWGQGAGGYTF
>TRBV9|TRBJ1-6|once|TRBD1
TGTGCCAGCAGCGTCGGACAGGGGGCGGATTCACCCCTCCACTTT
CASSVGQGADSPLHF
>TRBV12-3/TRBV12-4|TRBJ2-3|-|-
TGTGCCAGCAGTCGTGGAGCAGATACGCAGTATTTT
CASSRGADTQYF
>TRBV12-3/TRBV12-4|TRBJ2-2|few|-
TGTGCCAGCACCCGTATGACCGGGGAGCTGTTTTTT
CASTRMTGELFF
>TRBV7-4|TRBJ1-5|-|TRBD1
TGTGCCAGCAGCCGGGGGACAGGTCGCAATCAGCCCCAGCATTTT
CASSRGTGRNQPQHF
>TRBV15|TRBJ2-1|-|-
TGTGCCACCAGCAGAGAGGTAGTGGGGCTCAATGAGCAGTTCTTC
CATSREVVGLNEQFF
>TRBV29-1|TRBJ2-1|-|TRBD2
TGCAGCGTTGTCGGTAGCGGGGGGGCCTCCTACAATGAGCAGTTCTTC
CSVVGSGGASYNEQFF
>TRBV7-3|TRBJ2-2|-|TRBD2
TGTGCCAGCAGCCCACTAGCGGGAGGGTCCGGGGAGCTGTTTTTT
CASSPLAGGSGELFF
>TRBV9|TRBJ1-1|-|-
TGTGCCAGCAGCGAACGCACGACCTCGCCGGGTCGGAACACTGAAGCTTTCTTT
CASSERTTSPGRNTEAFF
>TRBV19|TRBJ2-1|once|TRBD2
TGTGCCAGTAGTAGAGCGGGAGGGCCTCGCAATGAGCAGTTCTTC
CASSRAGGPRNEQFF
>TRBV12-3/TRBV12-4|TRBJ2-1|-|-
TGTGCCAGCAGTTTAGCAGGGGGAAATGAGCAGTTCTTC
CASSLAGGNEQFF
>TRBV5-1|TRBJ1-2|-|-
TGCGCCAGCAGCTTGGCCGGCGTGGGGGGACCCTATGGCTACACCTTC
CASSLAGVGGPYGYTF
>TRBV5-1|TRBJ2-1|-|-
TGCGCCAGCAGCTTGGCGGGGAGTGAGCAGTTCTTC
CASSLAGSEQFF
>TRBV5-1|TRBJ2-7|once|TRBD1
TGCGCCAGTACTGCAGGGGGCTACGAGCAGTACTTC
CASTAGGYEQYF
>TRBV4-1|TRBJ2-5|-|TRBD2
TGCGCCAGCAGCCAAGTTTTACTAGCGGGGGGTAACCAAGAGACCCAGTACTTC
CASSQVLLAGGNQETQYF
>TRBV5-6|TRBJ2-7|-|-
TGTGCCAGCAGCCCCCGACGGCCTTCCGAGGGGGAGGGTTGGTACGAGCAGTACTTC
CASSPRRPSEGEGWYEQYF